The rows below give T cell receptor beta chains drawn from one sample of a study of vaccination and CD4 T cells after COVID-19. TCRdb itself ran the PCR reads through MiXCR, one entry per CDR3 protein. The sample carries some 23,000 distinct CDR3 sequences, over 25% recorded once. These TCRs' antigens remain unknown. The specimen comprised CD4+ T cells from blood, cultured in vitro, sampled about 7 months after SARS-CoV-2 vaccination. The receptors come from a human donor who had recovered from COVID-19. Both conserved end residues are part of each CDR3. D genes are given only for firm matches. Expanded clones are given a class, and other clones once, few, many or no size at all.

>TRBJ2-1|TRBV28|NA|NA
TGTGCCAGCAGTTCGAGCGGAGCCTCCTACAATGAGCAGTTCTTC
CASSSSGASYNEQFF
>TRBJ1-3|TRBV7-9|NA|TRBD1
TGTGCCAGCAGCTGGGACAGACACTCTGGAAACACCATATATTTT
CASSWDRHSGNTIYF
>TRBJ1-6|TRBV6-5|few|TRBD1
TGTGCCAGCAGTTACTCAATATGGGACAGAGATAATTCACCCCTCCACTTT
CASSYSIWDRDNSPLHF
>TRBJ2-3|TRBV20-1|few|TRBD2
TGCAGTGCTAGAGAGCCCCCAAGGGTCGGGACTAGCGGGAGGGTGATGACAGATACGCAGTATTTT
CSAREPPRVGTSGRVMTDTQYF
>TRBJ2-3|TRBV7-3|NA|TRBD2
TGTGCCAGCAGCTTATCCCGAGGACTAGCGGACCCTAGCACAGATACGCAGTATTTT
CASSLSRGLADPSTDTQYF
>TRBJ2-3|TRBV15|NA|NA
TGTGCCACCAGCGGAAATAGCGGTCCCCACACAGATACGCAGTATTTT
CATSGNSGPHTDTQYF
>TRBJ2-1|TRBV7-3|few|TRBD1
TGTGCCAGCAGCCCACAGGGGGCCCCGCGGCATGAGCAGTTCTTC
CASSPQGAPRHEQFF
>TRBJ1-2|TRBV5-1|NA|TRBD1
TGCGCCAGCAGCCAGACAGGGGGGAACCGTGGCTACACCTTC
CASSQTGGNRGYTF
>TRBJ2-5|TRBV7-6|NA|TRBD2
TGTGCCAGCAGCCGTCAACCGGGACTAGCGGGAGGAGAGACCCAGTACTTC
CASSRQPGLAGGETQYF
>TRBJ1-5|TRBV24-1|NA|NA
TGTGCCACCAGTGATGGAGTAAATAGCAATCAGCCCCAGCATTTT
CATSDGVNSNQPQHF